The entry below gives a single T cell receptor (beta chain) sequence along with its context. These data are taken from a study of T cell changes during pregnancy in multiple sclerosis. This table comes from immunoSEQ multiplex PCR, and its TCRdb copy is limited to in-frame clones, with some not included. The table lists tens of thousands of clones, 92% of them singletons. The germline gives CDR1 MGHDK, CDR2 SYGVNS. The CDR3 covers 13 residues. Unmatched junction bases numbered 12, after V lost 8 bases and J lost 11 bases. The J gene is TRBJ1-1, the V gene TRBV25-1, with 9 nucleotides matching TRBD1. The sequence was collected from a female donor in good health, enrolled as a control in a pregnancy study. Sample: peripheral blood, taken in the second trimester of pregnancy. This CDR3 reads CASGPDRGNLAFF. In DNA form, the CDR3 reads TGTGCCAGCGGTCCCGACAGGGGGAACTTGGCTTTCTTT.